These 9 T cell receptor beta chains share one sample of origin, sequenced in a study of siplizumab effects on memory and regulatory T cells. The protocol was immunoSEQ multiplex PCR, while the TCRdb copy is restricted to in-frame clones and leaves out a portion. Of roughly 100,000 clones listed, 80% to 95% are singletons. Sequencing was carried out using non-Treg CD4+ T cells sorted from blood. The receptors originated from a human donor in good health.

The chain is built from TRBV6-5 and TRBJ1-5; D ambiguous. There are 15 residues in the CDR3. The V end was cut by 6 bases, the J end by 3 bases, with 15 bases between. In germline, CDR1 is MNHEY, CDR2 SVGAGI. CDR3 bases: TGTGCCAGCAGCAACCCCGGGTTCTACAATCAGCCCCAGCATTTT. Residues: CASSNPGFYNQPQHF.

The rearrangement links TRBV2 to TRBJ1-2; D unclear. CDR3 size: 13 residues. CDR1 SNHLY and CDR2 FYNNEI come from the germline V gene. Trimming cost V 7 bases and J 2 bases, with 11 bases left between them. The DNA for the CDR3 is TGTGCCAGCATCCCGGACGGAAACTATGGCTACACCTTC. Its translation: CASIPDGNYGYTF.

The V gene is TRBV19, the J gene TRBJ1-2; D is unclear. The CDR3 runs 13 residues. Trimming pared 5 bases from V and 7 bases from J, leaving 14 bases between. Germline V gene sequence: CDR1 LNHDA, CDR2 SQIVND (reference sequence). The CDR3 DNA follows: TGTGCCAGTAGTTTGACACCTTCATTTGGCTACACCTTC. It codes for CASSLTPSFGYTF.

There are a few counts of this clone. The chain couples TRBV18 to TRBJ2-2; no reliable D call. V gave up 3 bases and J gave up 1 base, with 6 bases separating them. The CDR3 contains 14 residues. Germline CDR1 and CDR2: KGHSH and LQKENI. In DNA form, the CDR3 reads TGTGCCAGCTCACCTATTCGGAACACCGGGGAGCTGTTTTTT. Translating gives CASSPIRNTGELFF.

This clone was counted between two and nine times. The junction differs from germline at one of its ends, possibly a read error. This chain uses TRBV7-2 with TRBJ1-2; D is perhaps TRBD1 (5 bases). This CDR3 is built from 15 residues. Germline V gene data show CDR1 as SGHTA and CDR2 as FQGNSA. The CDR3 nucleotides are TGTGCCAGCGGCTTCCGGGACCGAGACAACTATGGCTACACCTTC. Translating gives CASGFRDRDNYGYTF.

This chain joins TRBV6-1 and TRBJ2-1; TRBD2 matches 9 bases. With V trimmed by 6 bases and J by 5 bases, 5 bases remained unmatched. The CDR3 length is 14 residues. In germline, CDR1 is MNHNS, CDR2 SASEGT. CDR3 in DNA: TGTGCCAGCAGCAGCGGGAGGACCCACAATGAGCAGTTCTTC. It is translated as CASSSGRTHNEQFF.

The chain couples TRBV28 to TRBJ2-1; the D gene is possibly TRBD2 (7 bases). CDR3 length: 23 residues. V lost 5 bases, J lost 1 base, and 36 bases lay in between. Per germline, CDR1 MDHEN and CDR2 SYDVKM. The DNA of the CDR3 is TGTGCCAGCAGTCTCGTGCTCTCAAAAAGGGGGACTTTACTAGCGAAATCCTACAATGAGCAGTTCTTC. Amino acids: CASSLVLSKRGTLLAKSYNEQFF.

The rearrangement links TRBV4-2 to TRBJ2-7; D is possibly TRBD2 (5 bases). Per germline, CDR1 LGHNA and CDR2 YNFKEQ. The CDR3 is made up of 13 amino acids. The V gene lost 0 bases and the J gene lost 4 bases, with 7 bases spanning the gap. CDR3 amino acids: CASSQDRGYEQYF. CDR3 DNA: TGTGCCAGCAGCCAAGATCGGGGATACGAGCAGTACTTC.

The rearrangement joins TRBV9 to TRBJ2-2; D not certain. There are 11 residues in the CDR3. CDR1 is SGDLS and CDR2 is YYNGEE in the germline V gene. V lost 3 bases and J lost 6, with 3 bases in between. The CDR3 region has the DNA TGTGCCAGCAGCGACCCCGGGGAGCTGTTTTTT. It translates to CASSDPGELFF.